Below, 31 T cell receptor beta chains from the same sample are listed, as sequenced in a study of blood T cell repertoires in COVID-19. This table comes from immunoSEQ multiplex PCR, and its TCRdb copy is limited to in-frame clones, with some not included. The data contain approximately 140,000 clones, more than 75% of them singletons. The material sequenced was peripheral blood. The origin of the receptors is a man aged 55 to 70 with active or convalescent COVID-19.

V usage is TRBV28 and J usage is TRBJ1-6, with TRBD1 as a possible D gene (5 bases). V lost 3 bases and J lost 7, with 13 bases in between. CDR1 and CDR2 (germline): MDHEN, SYDVKM. The CDR3 runs to 15 residues. CDR3 sequence reads: CASSFSDNKNSPLHF. The CDR3 region has the DNA TGTGCCAGCAGTTTCTCGGACAACAAAAATTCACCCCTCCACTTT.

This chain connects TRBV2 to TRBJ2-7, with 9 bases lining up with TRBD1. Per the germline V gene, CDR1 is SNHLY and CDR2 is FYNNEI. The CDR3 spans 13 residues. V shed 7 bases, J shed 3 bases, and the junction held 4 bases outside the gene matches. CDR3 DNA sequence: TGTGCCAGCACCGGGACAGGGTTCTACGAGCAGTACTTC. Residues: CASTGTGFYEQYF. Complete variable domain (other parts from reference TRBV2 and TRBJ2-7): EPEVTQTPSHQVTQMGQEVILRCVPISNHLYFYWYRQILGQKVEFLVSFYNNEISEKSEIFDDQFSVERPDGSNFTLKIRSTKLEDSAMYFCASTGTGFYEQYFGPGTRLTVT.

In nucleotides, the CDR3 is TGCGCCAGCAGCCAAGCGAGTACAGCCAACTATGGCTACACCTTC. Protein product: CASSQASTANYGYTF. The chain is built from TRBV4-1 and TRBJ1-2; no clear D gene. Per the germline V gene, CDR1 is MGHRA and CDR2 is YSYEKL. The CDR3 is made up of 15 amino acids. The V end lost 1 base, the J end lost 2 bases, and 11 bases lay between the germline ends.

The chain combines TRBV15 with TRBJ2-3; D perhaps matches TRBD1 (5 bases). The CDR3 is 15 residues long. CDR1 and CDR2 (germline): LNHNV, YYDKDF (reference sequence). Trimming took off 2 bases at V and 4 bases at J, with 13 bases between the two ends. The CDR3 sequence: CATSRSPATADTQYF. DNA for the CDR3: TGTGCCACCAGCAGAAGTCCCGCGACAGCAGATACGCAGTATTTT.

This sequence joins TRBV2 and TRBJ1-1; unclear D gene. V dropped 6 bases and J dropped 1 base, with 9 bases sitting between them. The CDR3 sequence is 13 residues long. The V gene's germline CDR1 is SNHLY and CDR2 FYNNEI. Here the CDR3 DNA reads TGTGCCAGCAGCGCCGAGGAGAACACTGAAGCTTTCTTT. This sequence encodes CASSAEENTEAFF.

This clone was counted many times. V and J are TRBV18 and TRBJ1-1, with D uncertain. This CDR3 spans 11 amino acids. Trimming pared 5 bases from V and 6 bases from J, leaving 7 bases between. Germline V gene lookup returns CDR1 KGHSH and CDR2 LQKENI. In DNA form, the CDR3 reads TGTGCCAGCTCATCTTTCTCTGAAGCTTTCTTT. Protein product: CASSSFSEAFF.

The rearrangement links TRBV18 to TRBJ1-1, with 8 bases aligning to TRBD1. The V segment lost 3 bases and the J segment 1 base; nucleotides outside the gene matches: 4. Per the germline V gene, CDR1 is KGHSH and CDR2 is LQKENI. This CDR3 is 15 amino acids long. The CDR3 DNA reads TGTGCCAGCTCACCTCCCGGGACAGGGAACACTGAAGCTTTCTTT. It specifies CASSPPGTGNTEAFF.

The chain recombines TRBV28 with TRBJ1-2; D is perhaps TRBD1 (6 bases). The germline V gene encodes CDR1 MDHEN and CDR2 SYDVKM. This CDR3 region has 13 residues. Between the trimmed V and J ends, which lost 8 bases and 1 base, there was a span of 11 bases. The CDR3 region is CASGGGGNYGYTF. CDR3 nucleotides: TGTGCCAGCGGGGGAGGGGGTAACTATGGCTACACCTTC.

This rearrangement joins TRBV6-5 to TRBJ1-2; 8 bases fit TRBD1. The J segment lost 6 bases and the V segment lost 6 bases, leaving 6 bases of the junction unmatched. This CDR3 comprises 13 residues. Germline CDR1 and CDR2: MNHEY and SVGAGI. This chain's CDR3 is CASSGGQVDGYTF. The CDR3 nucleotides read TGTGCCAGCAGCGGGGGACAGGTGGATGGCTACACCTTC.

This chain connects TRBV11-2 to TRBJ1-6; D might be TRBD1 (6 bases). V lost 1 base, J lost 10 bases, and 11 bases lay in between. Germline V CDR1 and CDR2: SGHAT, FQNNGV. The CDR3 runs 14 residues. The CDR3 protein is CASSLVGARSPLHF. As DNA, the CDR3 is TGTGCCAGCAGCTTAGTGGGGGCGCGGTCACCCCTCCACTTT.

The chain has TRBV28 and TRBJ2-7; possibly TRBD1 for D (5 bases). Trimming removed 2 bases from V and 7 bases from J, with 18 bases in between. Germline V CDR1 and CDR2: MDHEN, SYDVKM. The CDR3 runs to 15 residues. Here the CDR3 reads CASSLPSRGHREQYF. Written as DNA, the CDR3 is TGTGCCAGCAGTTTACCCTCAAGAGGACATAGGGAGCAGTACTTC. Together with reference TRBV28 and TRBJ2-7, the CDR3 gives the full variable domain: DVKVTQSSRYLVKRTGEKVFLECVQDMDHENMFWYRQDPGLGLRLIYFSYDVKMKEKGDIPEGYSVSREKKERFSLILESASTNQTSMYLCASSLPSRGHREQYFGPGTRLTVT.

The rearrangement links TRBV28 to TRBJ1-1; possible D gene TRBD1, 6 bases. The CDR3 covers 11 residues. The germline V gene has CDR1 MDHEN and CDR2 SYDVKM. CDR3 sequence: CVTGREAEAFF. The CDR3 nucleotides read TGTGTAACAGGGAGGGAGGCTGAAGCTTTCTTT. The full variable domain, completed using reference TRBV28 and TRBJ1-1, is DVKVTQSSRYLVKRTGEKVFLECVQDMDHENMFWYRQDPGLGLRLIYFSYDVKMKEKGDIPEGYSVSREKKERFSLILESASTNQTSMYLCVTGREAEAFFGQGTRLTVV.

The gene calls are TRBV9 and TRBJ2-1; a weak D match, TRBD2 (6 bases). Germline values: CDR1 SGDLS, CDR2 YYNGEE. The V and J ends lost 0 bases and 3 bases respectively, with 10 bases between them. This CDR3 is built from 15 residues. The CDR3 coding sequence is TGTGCCAGCAGCGTAGATAGCGGCCACTACAATGAGCAGTTCTTC. Protein sequence: CASSVDSGHYNEQFF.

CDR3 in amino acids: CAIRKTGPDQPQHF. The DNA for the CDR3 is TGTGCCATCAGAAAAACAGGGCCCGATCAGCCCCAGCATTTT. This chain joins TRBV10-3 and TRBJ1-5; D is possibly TRBD1 (6 bases). V lost 6 bases to trimming and J lost 5 bases, with 14 bases between them. The CDR3 contains 14 residues. The germline CDR1 and CDR2 sequences are ENHRY and SYGVKD.

Details on this clone: This same CDR3 is encoded by further DNA sequences in the sample. This chain uses TRBV6-4 with TRBJ1-5, with a possible D match to TRBD1 (6 bases). Between the trimmed V and J ends, which lost 4 bases and 7 bases, there was a span of 11 bases. Germline V lookup: CDR1 MRHNA, CDR2 SNTAGT. CDR3 length: 13 residues. CDR3 protein: CASSAGGGQPQHF. As DNA, the CDR3 is TGTGCCAGCAGTGCGGGGGGGGGCCAGCCCCAGCATTTT.

This rearrangement joins TRBV4-1 to TRBJ1-1, with D unclear. With 0 bases removed from V and 0 bases from J, the gap between germline ends came to 11 bases. Germline CDR1 is MGHRA and CDR2 is YSYEKL. The CDR3 loop spans 16 amino acids. CDR3 region: CASSQDNQRLNTEAFF. The CDR3 DNA is TGCGCCAGCAGCCAAGATAACCAGCGTCTGAACACTGAAGCTTTCTTT.

CDR3 sequence: CASSHSRVPTGELFF. DNA for the CDR3: TGTGCCAGCAGCCACTCCAGGGTTCCCACCGGGGAGCTGTTTTTT. V usage is TRBV3-1 (or the pseudogene TRBV3-2) and J usage is TRBJ2-2, with D perhaps matching TRBD1 (5 bases). There are 15 residues in the CDR3. CDR1 is LGHDT, CDR2 YNNKEL, per germline (reference sequence). V dropped 3 bases and J dropped 4 bases, with 12 bases sitting between them.

The chain couples TRBV6-6 to TRBJ1-5; 10 nucleotides line up with TRBD1. Germline loops: CDR1 MNHNY, CDR2 SVGAGI (reference sequence). The CDR3 spans 14 residues. V shed 7 bases and J 4 bases; nucleotides not matched to a gene: 4. Here the CDR3 DNA reads TGTGCCAGCAAGGGACAGGGGTTAAATCAGCCCCAGCATTTT. This translates into CASKGQGLNQPQHF.

The CDR3 protein is CASLNRDNSYEQYF. CDR3 sequence (DNA): TGTGCCAGCCTCAACCGGGACAACTCCTACGAGCAGTACTTC. V gene TRBV2 combines with J gene TRBJ2-7; D possibly corresponds to TRBD1 (6 bases). V was cut by 8 bases and J by 0 bases, with 14 bases left in between. This CDR3 contains 14 residues. Germline CDR1 SNHLY, CDR2 FYNNEI. Full variable domain (missing parts from reference TRBV2 and TRBJ2-7): EPEVTQTPSHQVTQMGQEVILRCVPISNHLYFYWYRQILGQKVEFLVSFYNNEISEKSEIFDDQFSVERPDGSNFTLKIRSTKLEDSAMYFCASLNRDNSYEQYFGPGTRLTVT.

The genes are TRBV19 and TRBJ1-2; possible D gene TRBD1, 6 bases. CDR3 length equals 15 residues. V lost 2 bases and J 2 bases, leaving 12 bases between the germline ends. The germline CDR1 and CDR2 sequences are LNHDA and SQIVND (reference sequence). CDR3 DNA sequence: TGTGCCAGTAGTATAATGGGACATCGAAACTATGGCTACACCTTC. Its translation is CASSIMGHRNYGYTF.

This sequence joins TRBV19 and TRBJ2-2; 16 positions match TRBD2. There are 20 residues in the CDR3. Germline CDR1 and CDR2: LNHDA and SQIVND (reference sequence). J gave up 6 bases and V 5 bases, and 15 bases lay outside the gene matches. The CDR3 is CASSSGLAGGPSWRAGELFF. The CDR3 nucleotides read TGTGCCAGTAGTTCGGGACTAGCGGGAGGGCCAAGTTGGCGCGCCGGGGAGCTGTTTTTT. The full variable domain, in which reference TRBV19 and TRBJ2-2 provide the parts outside the CDR3, is DGGITQSPKYLFRKEGQNVTLSCEQNLNHDAMYWYRQDPGQGLRLIYYSQIVNDFQKGDIAEGYSVSREKKESFPLTVTSAQKNPTAFYLCASSSGLAGGPSWRAGELFFGEGSRLTVL.

This chain uses TRBV2 with TRBJ2-3; 9 bases agree with TRBD2. Germline V lookup: CDR1 SNHLY, CDR2 FYNNEI. With V trimmed by 6 bases and J by 4 bases, 11 bases remained unmatched. The CDR3 runs 16 residues. The CDR3 region has the DNA TGTGCCAGCAGGGACCCGGGCGGGAGGGCCTCAGATACGCAGTATTTT. Translated, it gives CASRDPGGRASDTQYF.

The genes are TRBV2 and TRBJ2-3; 10 bases are shared with TRBD2. Trimming took 8 bases from V and 6 from J; bases not matched to a gene: 8. Germline-derived CDR1 and CDR2 are SNHLY and FYNNEI. The CDR3 runs 14 residues. The CDR3 reads CASRLGAGGDTQYF. As DNA, the CDR3 is TGTGCCAGCCGATTGGGAGCGGGAGGGGATACGCAGTATTTT.

J is TRBJ2-1 and V is TRBV27; 7 bases align to TRBD2. This CDR3 is built from 15 residues. V lost 3 bases to trimming and J lost 2 bases; unmatched junction nucleotides: 4. Germline V gene lookup returns CDR1 MNHEY and CDR2 SMNVEV (reference sequence). The CDR3: CASSFQGGPYNEQFF. The DNA for the CDR3 is TGTGCCAGCAGTTTTCAGGGAGGGCCCTACAATGAGCAGTTCTTC.

The chain has TRBV7-2 and TRBJ2-6; 8 bases agree with TRBD2. J gave up 0 bases and V 5 bases, and 6 bases lay outside the gene matches. This CDR3 comprises 17 residues. CDR1 is SGHTA, CDR2 FQGNSA, per germline. The CDR3 reads CASSTRGGPSGANVLTF. CDR3 bases: TGTGCCAGCAGCACCCGGGGGGGTCCCTCTGGGGCCAACGTCCTGACTTTC.

The count of this clone is one. The V and J genes are TRBV30 and TRBJ1-1; 7 bases match TRBD1. With V trimmed by 3 bases and J by 1 base, 8 bases remained unmatched. Germline CDR1 and CDR2: GTSNPN and SVGIG (reference sequence). The CDR3 has 15 amino acids. CDR3 in amino acids: CAWSPPGQKNTEAFF. CDR3 DNA sequence: TGTGCCTGGAGCCCCCCGGGACAGAAGAACACTGAAGCTTTCTTT.

The chain carries TRBV29-1 and TRBJ1-1; D ambiguous. The length of the CDR3 is 13 residues. Germline values: CDR1 SQVTM, CDR2 ANQGSEA. Trimming cost V 5 bases and J 2 bases, with 12 bases left between them. The CDR3 DNA is TGCAGCGTTTCCAGAAACCCAAACACTGAAGCTTTCTTT. Its translation: CSVSRNPNTEAFF.

This chain links TRBV21-1 with TRBJ1-2; the table's D call, TRBD1, was not checked against the DNA. TRBV21-1 is a pseudogene. This CDR3 is built from 15 residues. In DNA, the CDR3 is TGTGCCAGCAGCAAAGTCCGACAGGGAAACTATGGCTACACCTTC. This translates into CASSKVRQGNYGYTF.

This clone has only one observation. The V call is TRBV27, the J call TRBJ2-3, with 8 bases identical to TRBD2. V shed 3 bases, J shed 1 base, and the junction held 3 bases outside the gene matches. The germline CDR1 and CDR2 sequences are MNHEY and SMNVEV (reference sequence). The CDR3 loop spans 15 amino acids. The CDR3 DNA sequence: TGTGCCAGCAGTTTCCTGGGACTAGGCACAGATACGCAGTATTTT. Translation: CASSFLGLGTDTQYF.

The chain has TRBV18 and TRBJ2-2, with D possibly matching TRBD2 (6 bases). CDR3 length equals 15 residues. The germline CDR1 and CDR2 sequences are KGHSH and LQKENI. The ends were cut back, 8 bases at V and 5 bases at J, with 18 bases in the middle. CDR3 nucleotides: TGTGCCAGCCCTGGAAACGCTCGGGGGACCGGGGAGCTGTTTTTT. As protein: CASPGNARGTGELFF.

This clone was observed a single time. V is TRBV10-2 and J is TRBJ2-7; TRBD2 is a possible D gene (6 bases). The CDR3 consists of 13 residues. Germline values: CDR1 WSHSY, CDR2 SAAADI. V was trimmed by 6 bases and J by 3 bases, leaving 12 bases between them. In DNA form, the CDR3 reads TGCGCCAGCAGACTCGGGAGTAACTACGAGCAGTACTTC. This sequence encodes CASRLGSNYEQYF.